This T cell receptor beta chain was obtained from a study of T cells in tumors after PD-1 blockade. As for the study in general: Mean per tumor sample: 26,066 templates (554-99,264), more than 6,000 unique clonotypes.

This clone appeared a single time. Its antigen is currently unknown. Template: tumor biopsy or peripheral blood genomic DNA, roughly 550-6,004 ng per sample. Assay: immunoSEQ multiplex PCR; the TCRdb copy retains only in-frame clones and omits some. The sample has about 1,900 clones, roughly 69% seen once. Germline-derived CDR1 and CDR2 are LGHDT and YNNKEL (reference sequence). The trim removed 4 bases at V and 10 bases at J, leaving 9 bases unmatched. The CDR3 sequence is 16 residues long. Study results and caveats: Peripheral recruitment is suggested, as some novel exhausted tumor clones were in pre-treatment blood.

Material: tumor tissue, obtained before anti-PD-1 treatment. The chain combines TRBV3-1 (or the pseudogene TRBV3-2) with TRBJ2-1, with 14 nucleotides matching TRBD2. The TCR sequence derives from a human donor with basal cell carcinoma. The CDR3 nucleotides are TGTGCCAGCAGCCGCCCGACTAGCGGGGGGGCCGGGGAGCAGTTCTTC. Translated, it gives CASSRPTSGGAGEQFF.